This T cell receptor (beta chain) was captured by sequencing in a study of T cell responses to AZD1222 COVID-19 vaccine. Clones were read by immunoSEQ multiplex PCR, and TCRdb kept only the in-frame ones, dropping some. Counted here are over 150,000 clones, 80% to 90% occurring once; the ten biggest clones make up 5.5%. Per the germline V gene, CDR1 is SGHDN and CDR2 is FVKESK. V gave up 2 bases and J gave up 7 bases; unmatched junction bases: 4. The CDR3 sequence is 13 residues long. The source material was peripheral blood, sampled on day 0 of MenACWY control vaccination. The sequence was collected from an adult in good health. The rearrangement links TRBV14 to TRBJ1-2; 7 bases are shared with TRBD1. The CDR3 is CASSQRQGVGYTF. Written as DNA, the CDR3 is TGTGCCAGCAGCCAACGGCAGGGGGTTGGCTACACCTTC.